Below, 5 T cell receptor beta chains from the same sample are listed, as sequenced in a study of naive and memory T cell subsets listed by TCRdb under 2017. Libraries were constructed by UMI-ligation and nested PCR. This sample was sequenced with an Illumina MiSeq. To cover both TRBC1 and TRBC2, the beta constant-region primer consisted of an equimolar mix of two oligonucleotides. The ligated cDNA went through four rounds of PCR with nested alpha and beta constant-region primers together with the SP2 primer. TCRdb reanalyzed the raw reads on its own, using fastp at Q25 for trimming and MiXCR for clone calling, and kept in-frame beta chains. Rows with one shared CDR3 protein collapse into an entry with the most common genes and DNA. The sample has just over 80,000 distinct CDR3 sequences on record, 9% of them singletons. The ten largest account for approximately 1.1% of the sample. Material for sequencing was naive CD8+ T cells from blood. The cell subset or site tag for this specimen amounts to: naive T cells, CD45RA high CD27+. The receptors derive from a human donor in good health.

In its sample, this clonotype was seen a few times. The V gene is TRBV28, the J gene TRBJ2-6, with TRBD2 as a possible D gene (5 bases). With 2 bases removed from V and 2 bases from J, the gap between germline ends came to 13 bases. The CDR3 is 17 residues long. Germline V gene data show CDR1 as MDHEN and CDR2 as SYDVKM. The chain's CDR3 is CASSLRGLGAGANVLTF. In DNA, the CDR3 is TGTGCCAGCAGTTTAAGAGGGCTCGGGGCTGGGGCCAACGTCCTGACTTTC.

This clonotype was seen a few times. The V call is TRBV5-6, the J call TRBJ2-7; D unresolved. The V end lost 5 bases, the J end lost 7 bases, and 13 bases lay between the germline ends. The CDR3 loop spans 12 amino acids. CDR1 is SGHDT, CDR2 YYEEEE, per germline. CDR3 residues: CASSGPLQEQYF. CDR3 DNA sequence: TGTGCCAGCAGTGGGCCTCTCCAAGAGCAGTACTTC. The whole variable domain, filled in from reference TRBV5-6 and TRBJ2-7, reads DAGVTQSPTHLIKTRGQQVTLRCSPKSGHDTVSWYQQALGQGPQFIFQYYEEEERQRGNFPDRFSGHQFPNYSSELNVNALLLGDSALYLCASSGPLQEQYFGPGTRLTVT.

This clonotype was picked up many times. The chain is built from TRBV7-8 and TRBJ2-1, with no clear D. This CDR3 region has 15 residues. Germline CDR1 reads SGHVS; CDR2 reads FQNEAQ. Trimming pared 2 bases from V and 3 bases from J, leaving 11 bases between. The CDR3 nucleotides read TGTGCCAGCAGCTTAATACTACAGCTCTACAATGAGCAGTTCTTC. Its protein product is CASSLILQLYNEQFF.

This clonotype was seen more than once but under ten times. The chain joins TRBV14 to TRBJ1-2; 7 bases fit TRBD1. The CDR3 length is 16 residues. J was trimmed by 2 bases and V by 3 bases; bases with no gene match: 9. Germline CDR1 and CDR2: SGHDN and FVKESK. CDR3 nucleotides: TGTGCCAGCAGCCAGGGTCCGGGACAGAGGAACTATGGCTACACCTTC. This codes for CASSQGPGQRNYGYTF.

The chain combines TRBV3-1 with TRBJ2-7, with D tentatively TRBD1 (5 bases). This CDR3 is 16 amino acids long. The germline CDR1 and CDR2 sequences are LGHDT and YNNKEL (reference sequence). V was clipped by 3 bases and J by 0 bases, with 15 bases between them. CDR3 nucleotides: TGTGCCAGCAGCCATTTCCCGACAGCAAGCTCCTACGAGCAGTACTTC. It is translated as CASSHFPTASSYEQYF.